The source of this TCR beta chain is a study of T cell responses to AZD1222 COVID-19 vaccine. General study points: Most donors were white British and more were female, and clonal diversity was possibly underestimated. Unmutated variant regions are reportedly the target of nearly half of TCRs that are spike-specific.

This CDR3 has 16 residues. Trimming pared 0 bases from V and 0 bases from J, leaving 9 bases between. Per germline, CDR1 LGHDT and CDR2 YNNKEL (reference sequence). Assay: immunoSEQ multiplex PCR; the TCRdb copy retains only in-frame clones and omits some. The table shows some 200,000 clones, with approximately 91% occurring only once. A remark on this clone: The antigen remains unidentified.

Source: peripheral blood, taken on day 0 of AZD1222 vaccination. The rearrangement uses TRBV3-1 (or the pseudogene TRBV3-2) and TRBJ1-5; D is uncertain. This TCR was recovered from an adult in good health. The CDR3 spells CASSQESRNSNQPQHF. DNA of the CDR3: TGTGCCAGCAGCCAAGAATCACGGAATAGCAATCAGCCCCAGCATTTT.